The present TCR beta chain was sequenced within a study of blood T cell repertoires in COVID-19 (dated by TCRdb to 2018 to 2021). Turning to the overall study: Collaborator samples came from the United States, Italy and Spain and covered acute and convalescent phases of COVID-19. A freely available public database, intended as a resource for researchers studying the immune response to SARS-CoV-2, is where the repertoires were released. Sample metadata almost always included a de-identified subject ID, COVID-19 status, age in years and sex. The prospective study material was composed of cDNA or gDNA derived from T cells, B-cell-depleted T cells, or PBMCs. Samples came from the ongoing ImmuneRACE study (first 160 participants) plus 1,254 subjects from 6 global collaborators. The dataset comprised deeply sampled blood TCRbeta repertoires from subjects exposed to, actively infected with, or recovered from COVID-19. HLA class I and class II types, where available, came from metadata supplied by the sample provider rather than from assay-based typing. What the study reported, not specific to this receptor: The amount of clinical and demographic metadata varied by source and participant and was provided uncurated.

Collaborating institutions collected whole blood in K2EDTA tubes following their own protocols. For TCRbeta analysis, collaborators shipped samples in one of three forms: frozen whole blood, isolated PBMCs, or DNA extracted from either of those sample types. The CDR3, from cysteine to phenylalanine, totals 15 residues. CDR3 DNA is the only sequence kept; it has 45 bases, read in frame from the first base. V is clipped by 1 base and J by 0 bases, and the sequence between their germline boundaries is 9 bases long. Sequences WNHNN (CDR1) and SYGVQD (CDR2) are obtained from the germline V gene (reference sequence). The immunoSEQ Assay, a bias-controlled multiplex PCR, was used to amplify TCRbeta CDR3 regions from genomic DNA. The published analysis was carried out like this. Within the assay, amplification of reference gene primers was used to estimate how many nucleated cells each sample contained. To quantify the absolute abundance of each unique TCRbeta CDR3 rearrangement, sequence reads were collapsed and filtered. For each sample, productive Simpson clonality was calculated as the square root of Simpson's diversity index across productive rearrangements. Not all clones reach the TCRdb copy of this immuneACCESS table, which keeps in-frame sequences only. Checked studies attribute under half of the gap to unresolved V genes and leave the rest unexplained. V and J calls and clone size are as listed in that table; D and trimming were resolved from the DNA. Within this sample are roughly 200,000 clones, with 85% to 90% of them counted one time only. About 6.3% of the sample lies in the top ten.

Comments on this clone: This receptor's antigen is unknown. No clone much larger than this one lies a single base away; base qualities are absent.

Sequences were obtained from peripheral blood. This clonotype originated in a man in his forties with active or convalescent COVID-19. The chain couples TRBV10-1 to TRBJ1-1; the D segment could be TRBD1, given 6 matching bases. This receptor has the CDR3 CASSEFNRVNTEAFF. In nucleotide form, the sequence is TGCGCCAGCAGTGAGTTTAACAGGGTGAACACTGAAGCTTTCTTT.